This TCR beta chain was retrieved from a study of Graves' ophthalmopathy and Graves' hyperthyroidism. Study information: Upon initial diagnosis and before any treatment, peripheral blood was collected.

Ophthalmopathy cases showed moderate-to-severe activity, scoring CAS ≥3 and NOSPECS ≥4, with duration under 3 months. CDR1 and CDR2 (germline): SGDLS, YYNGEE. CDR3 length: 16 amino acids. V was pared by 4 bases and J by 6 bases, with 13 bases of the junction left unmatched. Amplifying from RNA transcripts, the study obtained TCR beta CDR3 regions. The library came from an HTBI-primed first-round RT-PCR and a second-round multiplex PCR. One entry per CDR3 protein results from TCRdb running MiXCR on the multiplex PCR reads. The sample has hundreds of thousands of distinct CDR3 sequences, around 42% seen once.

This chain connects TRBV9 to TRBJ1-1, with 9 bases identical to TRBD1. Input material: peripheral blood. The sequence derives from an adult man with Graves' ophthalmopathy. The CDR3 DNA sequence: TGTGCCAGCAGCCCCCGTTTAGGGACAGGGAGATCTGAAGCTTTCTTT. Translating it yields CASSPRLGTGRSEAFF.